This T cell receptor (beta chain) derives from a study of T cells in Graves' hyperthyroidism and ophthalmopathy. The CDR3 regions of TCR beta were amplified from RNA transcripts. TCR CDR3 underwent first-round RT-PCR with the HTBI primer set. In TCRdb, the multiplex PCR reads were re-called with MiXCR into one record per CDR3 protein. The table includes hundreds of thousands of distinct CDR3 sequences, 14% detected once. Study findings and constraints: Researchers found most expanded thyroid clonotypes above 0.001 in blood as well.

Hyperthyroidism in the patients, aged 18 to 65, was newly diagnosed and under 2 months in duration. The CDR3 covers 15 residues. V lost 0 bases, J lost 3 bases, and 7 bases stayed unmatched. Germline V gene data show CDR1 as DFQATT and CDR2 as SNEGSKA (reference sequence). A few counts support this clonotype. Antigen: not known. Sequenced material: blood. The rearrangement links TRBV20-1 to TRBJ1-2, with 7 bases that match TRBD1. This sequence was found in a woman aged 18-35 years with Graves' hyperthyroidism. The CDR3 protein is CSARDQQGLDYGYTF. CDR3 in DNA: TGCAGTGCTAGAGATCAACAGGGGCTCGACTATGGCTACACCTTC.